These 22 T cell receptor beta chains came from one sample sequenced in a study of shared clonotypes between healthy human individuals. TCRdb's copy holds only in-frame clones and misses some; the assay was immunoSEQ multiplex PCR. The sample holds fewer than 1 million clones, about 96% seen once. CD45RO-negative, CCR7-selected cells formed the naive CD8 fraction, which excluded terminally differentiated effector memory CD45RA+ cells. The sample was naive CD8+ T cells sorted from blood. The receptors come from a man under 40 in good health.

As to this clone: Its ends do not fully match the called genes, so a read error is possible. This sequence joins TRBV2 and TRBJ2-5, with unresolved D. CDR3 size: 10 residues. Germline V gene data show CDR1 as SNHLY and CDR2 as FYNNEI. The CDR3 nucleotides are TGTGCCAGCAAAGATCCAAACGGACACTTC. This encodes CASKDPNGHF.

This chain links TRBV19 with TRBJ1-4, with D possibly TRBD1 on 5 matching bases. The CDR3 spans 13 residues. Germline-derived CDR1 and CDR2 are LNHDA and SQIVND (reference sequence). With 5 bases removed from V and 5 bases from J, the gap between germline ends came to 9 bases. The CDR3 DNA is TGTGCCAGTAGTGTTTGGGGGAATGAAAAACTGTTTTTT. It yields the protein CASSVWGNEKLFF.

V is TRBV28 and J is TRBJ1-1; 8 bases map to TRBD1. Germline CDR1 and CDR2: MDHEN and SYDVKM. The CDR3 has 14 amino acids. The V segment lost 7 bases and the J segment 1 base; nucleotides outside the gene matches: 5. The CDR3 sequence is CASTHRGGNTEAFF. The CDR3 region has the DNA TGTGCCAGCACCCACAGGGGGGGGAACACTGAAGCTTTCTTT.

The J gene is TRBJ1-1, the V gene TRBV6-5, with 9 nucleotides matching TRBD1. V shed 4 bases, J shed 6 bases, and the junction held 12 bases outside the gene matches. The CDR3 contains 16 residues. The V gene's germline CDR1 is MNHEY and CDR2 SVGAGI. Written as DNA, the CDR3 is TGTGCCAGCAGTTCCCGGGACAGGGCAAAACCTGCTGAAGCTTTCTTT. This gives the protein CASSSRDRAKPAEAFF.

This chain connects TRBV19 to TRBJ1-2, with D hard to call. Germline CDR1 LNHDA, CDR2 SQIVND (reference sequence). V dropped 1 base and J dropped 4 bases, with 10 bases sitting between them. CDR3 length: 14 residues. CDR3: CASSIASTAYGYTF. DNA of the CDR3: TGTGCCAGTAGTATAGCGTCGACGGCCTATGGCTACACCTTC. Full variable domain (outside the CDR3, taken from reference TRBV19 and TRBJ1-2): DGGITQSPKYLFRKEGQNVTLSCEQNLNHDAMYWYRQDPGQGLRLIYYSQIVNDFQKGDIAEGYSVSREKKESFPLTVTSAQKNPTAFYLCASSIASTAYGYTFGSGTRLTVV.

The CDR3: CASSHGSFPYEQYF. CDR3 sequence (DNA): TGTGCCAGCAGCCATGGGTCGTTCCCCTACGAGCAGTACTTC. V usage is TRBV7-9 and J usage is TRBJ2-7; D ambiguous. Germline CDR1 and CDR2: SEHNR and FQNEAQ (reference sequence). The CDR3 totals 14 residues. V lost 5 bases, J lost 2 bases, and 13 bases lay in between.

This CDR3 is CSVPGAKNIQYF. The CDR3 DNA is TGCAGCGTTCCGGGAGCCAAAAACATTCAGTACTTC. The chain recombines TRBV29-1 with TRBJ2-4, with unresolved D. Trimming left V 5 bases short and J 0 bases short, with 5 bases between. This CDR3 spans 12 amino acids. CDR1 SQVTM and CDR2 ANQGSEA come from the germline V gene.

The chain recombines TRBV11-2 with TRBJ1-4; D is ambiguous. The CDR3 totals 15 residues. V was shortened by 5 bases and J by 10 bases, with 20 bases between the two germline ends. Germline V lookup: CDR1 SGHAT, CDR2 FQNNGV. CDR3 bases: TGTGCCAGCAGCCCCCTAGGTGCGGGGAGAGGAAAACTGTTTTTT. Residues: CASSPLGAGRGKLFF. The full variable domain, in which reference TRBV11-2 and TRBJ1-4 provide the parts outside the CDR3, is EAGVAQSPRYKIIEKRQSVAFWCNPISGHATLYWYQQILGQGPKLLIQFQNNGVVDDSQLPKDRFSAERLKGVDSTLKIQPAKLEDSAVYLCASSPLGAGRGKLFFGSGTQLSVL.

The chain combines TRBV6-6 with TRBJ2-7; TRBD1 agrees at 9 bases. Germline V gene sequence: CDR1 MNHNY, CDR2 SVGAGI (reference sequence). V lost 5 bases and J lost 5; bases outside the gene matches: 10. The CDR3 is 15 amino acids. The CDR3 here is CASSRTGVPFHEQYF. The CDR3 region has the DNA TGTGCCAGCAGTCGGACAGGGGTACCTTTTCACGAGCAGTACTTC.

The gene calls are TRBV19 and TRBJ1-2; 7 nucleotides agree with TRBD1. The germline V gene encodes CDR1 LNHDA and CDR2 SQIVND (reference sequence). The CDR3 is 12 amino acids. V shed 7 bases and J 7 bases; nucleotides not matched to a gene: 6. CDR3 sequence reads: CASNTGASGYTF. The CDR3 DNA reads as TGTGCCAGTAACACAGGGGCGTCTGGCTACACCTTC.

This chain links TRBV7-9 with TRBJ1-2; 9 bases agree with TRBD1. Germline-derived CDR1 and CDR2 are SEHNR and FQNEAQ (reference sequence). The V segment lost 5 bases and the J segment 0 bases; nucleotides outside the gene matches: 7. The CDR3 covers 16 residues. The CDR3 DNA follows: TGTGCCAGCAGCCACTCCCGGACAGGGGCTAACTATGGCTACACCTTC. Protein sequence: CASSHSRTGANYGYTF.

This clone was recorded a few times. The rearrangement links TRBV10-1 to TRBJ2-7; unclear D gene. The CDR3 spans 14 residues. In germline, CDR1 is WNHNN, CDR2 SYGVQD (reference sequence). V shed 9 bases and J shed 3 bases, with 18 bases lying between them. The CDR3: CASRDGAVFYEQYF. The CDR3 DNA reads TGCGCCAGTAGAGACGGAGCCGTCTTCTACGAGCAGTACTTC.

This clone has only a few counts. Different DNA sequences within this sample yield the same CDR3. This rearrangement joins TRBV28 to TRBJ2-7; D possibly corresponds to TRBD2 (5 bases). The CDR3 covers 12 residues. V was cut by 5 bases and J by 0 bases, with 5 bases left in between. Germline V CDR1 and CDR2: MDHEN, SYDVKM. The CDR3 DNA follows: TGTGCCAGCAGTGGGAGCTCCTACGAGCAGTACTTC. Translated: CASSGSSYEQYF.

The rearrangement links TRBV7-9 to TRBJ2-5; 9 positions agree with TRBD2. The CDR3 is 17 residues long. CDR1 is SEHNR and CDR2 is FQNEAQ in the germline V gene (reference sequence). The J segment lost 3 bases and the V segment lost 2 bases, leaving 10 bases of the junction unmatched. CDR3 amino acids: CASSLIIAGDGEETQYF. DNA for the CDR3: TGTGCCAGCAGCTTAATAATAGCGGGGGATGGTGAAGAGACCCAGTACTTC.

The chain uses TRBV27 and TRBJ2-7; D may correspond to TRBD1 or TRBD2 (5 bases each). CDR3 length: 15 residues. The V gene lost 5 bases and the J gene lost 6 bases, with 20 bases spanning the gap. Germline V gene sequence: CDR1 MNHEY, CDR2 SMNVEV (reference sequence). In DNA, the CDR3 is TGTGCCAGCAGTCTAAACTCCTACTCAGGGAGCGAGCAGTACTTC. As protein: CASSLNSYSGSEQYF.

The CDR3 loop is CASSLQRITDTQYF. CDR3 bases: TGTGCCAGCAGCCTTCAGCGGATCACAGATACGCAGTATTTT. V usage is TRBV27 and J usage is TRBJ2-3; possible D gene TRBD2, 5 bases. The germline CDR1 and CDR2 sequences are MNHEY and SMNVEV (reference sequence). The CDR3 length is 14 residues. The ends were cut back, 6 bases at V and 2 bases at J, with 12 bases in the middle.

The V call is TRBV5-4, the J call TRBJ2-3; D possibly corresponds to TRBD2 (6 bases). V was clipped by 4 bases and J by 3 bases, with 12 bases between them. This CDR3 is built from 14 residues. Germline loops: CDR1 SGHNT, CDR2 YYREEE (reference sequence). CDR3 residues: CASSPGENTDTQYF. The CDR3 bases are TGTGCCAGCAGCCCGGGAGAGAATACAGATACGCAGTATTTT.

The rearrangement joins TRBV7-9 to TRBJ2-1; 10 nucleotides align to TRBD2. V trimming: 3 bases; J trimming: 0 bases; junction bases outside the gene matches: 5. CDR1 and CDR2 (germline): SEHNR, FQNEAQ (reference sequence). The CDR3 totals 17 residues. CDR3 nucleotides: TGTGCCAGCAGCTTCACTAGCGGGAAATACTCCTACAATGAGCAGTTCTTC. Protein: CASSFTSGKYSYNEQFF. The variable domain in full, with the rest retrieved from reference TRBV7-9 and TRBJ2-1, is DTGVSQNPRHKITKRGQNVTFRCDPISEHNRLYWYRQTLGQGPEFLTYFQNEAQLEKSRLLSDRFSAERPKGSFSTLEIQRTEQGDSAMYLCASSFTSGKYSYNEQFFGPGTRLTVL.

V is TRBV28 and J is TRBJ2-3; 7 bases match TRBD1. V lost 5 bases, J lost 5 bases, and 10 bases stayed unmatched. Germline V CDR1 and CDR2: MDHEN, SYDVKM. The CDR3 length is 15 residues. The CDR3 here is CASSPPGQSIDTQYF. CDR3 DNA sequence: TGTGCCAGCAGTCCACCGGGACAGTCAATAGATACGCAGTATTTT. Together with reference TRBV28 and TRBJ2-3, the CDR3 gives the full variable domain: DVKVTQSSRYLVKRTGEKVFLECVQDMDHENMFWYRQDPGLGLRLIYFSYDVKMKEKGDIPEGYSVSREKKERFSLILESASTNQTSMYLCASSPPGQSIDTQYFGPGTRLTVL.

The chain joins TRBV11-2 to TRBJ2-5, with no clear D. The CDR3 is 12 residues long. The germline CDR1 and CDR2 sequences are SGHAT and FQNNGV. With 6 bases removed from V and 0 bases from J, the gap between germline ends came to 5 bases. For the CDR3, the DNA is TGTGCCAGCAGGGCGTACCAAGAGACCCAGTACTTC. It codes for CASRAYQETQYF.

The chain joins TRBV10-1 to TRBJ1-1; D possibly corresponds to TRBD1 (6 bases). Looked up from germline, CDR1 is WNHNN and CDR2 is SYGVQD (reference sequence). V lost 5 bases to trimming and J lost 1 base, with 14 bases between them. The CDR3 loop spans 15 amino acids. As DNA, the CDR3 is TGCGCCAGCAGTCCACGACAGGAACAGAACACTGAAGCTTTCTTT. As protein: CASSPRQEQNTEAFF.

The J gene is TRBJ2-2, the V gene TRBV28, with D tentatively TRBD2 (6 bases). The V gene lost 5 bases and the J gene lost 0 bases, with 13 bases spanning the gap. The V gene's germline CDR1 is MDHEN and CDR2 SYDVKM. The CDR3 sequence is 16 residues long. CDR3 nucleotide sequence: TGTGCCAGCAGTACGCCAGGGACTGCGAACACCGGGGAGCTGTTTTTT. Its translation: CASSTPGTANTGELFF.